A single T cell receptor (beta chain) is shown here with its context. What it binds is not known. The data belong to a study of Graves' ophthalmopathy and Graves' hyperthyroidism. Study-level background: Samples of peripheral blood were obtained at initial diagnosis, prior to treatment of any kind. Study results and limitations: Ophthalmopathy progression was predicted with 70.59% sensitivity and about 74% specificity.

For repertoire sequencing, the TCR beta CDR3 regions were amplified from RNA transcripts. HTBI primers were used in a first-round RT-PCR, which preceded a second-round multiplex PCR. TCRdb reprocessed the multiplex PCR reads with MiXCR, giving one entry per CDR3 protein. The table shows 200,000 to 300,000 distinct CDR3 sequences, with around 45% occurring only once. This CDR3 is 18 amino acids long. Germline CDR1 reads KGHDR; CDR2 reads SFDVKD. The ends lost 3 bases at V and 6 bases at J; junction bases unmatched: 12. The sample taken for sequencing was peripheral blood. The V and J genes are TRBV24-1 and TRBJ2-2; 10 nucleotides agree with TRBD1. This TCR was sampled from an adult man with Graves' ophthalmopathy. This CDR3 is CATSDRRTGTGVAGELFF. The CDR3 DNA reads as TGTGCCACCAGTGATCGCAGGACCGGGACAGGGGTCGCCGGGGAGCTGTTTTTT.